This T cell receptor (beta chain) came from a study of shared clonotypes between healthy human individuals. Naive CD8 cells were CD45RO-negative, positively selected for CCR7, excluding terminally differentiated effector memory CD45RA+ cells. CDR1 is MNHEY and CDR2 is SMNVEV in the germline V gene (reference sequence). The V and J ends lost 0 bases and 3 bases respectively, with 10 bases between them. The CDR3 runs 15 residues. Remarks on this clone: Its specificity is not known.

Replicate sorted-subset PCRs were loaded with 150 to 250 ng DNA, 25,000 to 30,000 T cell genomes. Method: immunoSEQ multiplex PCR; TCRdb's copy keeps in-frame clones and lacks some. This table holds over 800,000 clones, about 91% found once. General study results and limits: Sequencing depth was a factor that was expected to affect clonotype sharing among donors.

The sequence derives from a man aged 25 to 45 in good health. The V and J genes are TRBV27 and TRBJ2-3; possibly TRBD2 for D (5 bases). What was sequenced was naive CD8+ T cells sorted from blood. The CDR3 region has the DNA TGTGCCAGCAGTTTATCCGTCAGCGGTACAGATACGCAGTATTTT. Protein product: CASSLSVSGTDTQYF.